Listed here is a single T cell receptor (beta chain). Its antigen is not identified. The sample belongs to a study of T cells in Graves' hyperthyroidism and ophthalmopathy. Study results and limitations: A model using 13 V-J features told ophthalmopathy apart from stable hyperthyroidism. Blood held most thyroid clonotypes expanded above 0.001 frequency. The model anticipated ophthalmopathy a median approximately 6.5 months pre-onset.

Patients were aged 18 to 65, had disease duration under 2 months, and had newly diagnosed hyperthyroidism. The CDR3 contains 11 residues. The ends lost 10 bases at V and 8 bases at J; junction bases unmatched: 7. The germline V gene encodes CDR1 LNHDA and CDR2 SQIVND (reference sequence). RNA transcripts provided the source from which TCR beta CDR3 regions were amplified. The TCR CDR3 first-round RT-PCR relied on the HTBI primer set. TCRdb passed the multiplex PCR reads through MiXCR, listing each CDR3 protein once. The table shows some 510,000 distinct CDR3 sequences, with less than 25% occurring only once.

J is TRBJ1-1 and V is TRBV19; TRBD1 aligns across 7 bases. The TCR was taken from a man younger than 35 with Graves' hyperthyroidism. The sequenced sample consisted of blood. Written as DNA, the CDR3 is TGTGCCACAGAAGGAGGGGGCGAAGCTTTCTTT. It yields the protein CATEGGGEAFF.